A selection of T cell receptor beta chains follows, all from one sample in a study of regulatory T cells in long-lasting Graves disease. MiXCR, applied by TCRdb to the multiplex PCR reads, yields one record per CDR3 protein. This table has roughly 320,000 distinct CDR3 sequences, about a sixth appearing once. The same specimen was also included in a second study, on T cells in Graves' hyperthyroidism and ophthalmopathy.

Specimen: peripheral blood mononuclear cells (PBMCs), collected at new diagnosis, from a patient treated with antithyroid drugs. These receptors came from a man between 35 and 55 years old with Graves disease. The CDR3 runs from the conserved cysteine through the conserved F or W. A D gene is named only where the DNA matches it firmly. Rows may omit the clone size; those that give it use once, few, many or a size class.

few,TRBJ2-2,.,TRBV4-3,TGCGCCAGCAGCCAATTCGGGGGCGCCGGGGAGCTGTTTTTT,CASSQFGGAGELFF
once,TRBJ2-1,TRBD2,TRBV5-6,TGTGCCAGCAGCCCATGGGTAGCGGGGGGAGGGGATGAGCAGTTCTTC,CASSPWVAGGGDEQFF
many,TRBJ1-1,TRBD1,TRBV20-1,TGCAGTGCTTCGATGACCGGGACAGCAAACACTGAAGCTTTCTTT,CSASMTGTANTEAFF
many,TRBJ1-4,TRBD1,TRBV5-1,TGCGCCAGCAGCTTGCAGGGGGAGAGGGAAAAACTGTTTTTT,CASSLQGEREKLFF
few,TRBJ2-1,TRBD2,TRBV11-3,TGTGCCAGCAGCTTAGAGACGGGGGGATACAATGAGCAGTTCTTC,CASSLETGGYNEQFF
many,TRBJ1-6,TRBD1,TRBV20-1,TGCAGACCAGGGGGAGGGAGCTCCTATAATTCACCCCTCCACTTT,CRPGGGSSYNSPLHF
many,TRBJ2-3,.,TRBV20-1,TGCAGTGCTGCGGCCCCGGTGGTACCGGATACGCAGTATTTT,CSAAAPVVPDTQYF
few,TRBJ2-1,.,TRBV4-2,TGTGCCAGCAGCCATCGACAGTGGGACAATGAGCAGTTCTTC,CASSHRQWDNEQFF
few,TRBJ2-7,TRBD2,TRBV12-3/TRBV12-4,TGTGCCAGCAGCCTAGGACTAGCGGGGGGATTGCAGTACTTC,CASSLGLAGGLQYF
few,TRBJ2-5,TRBD1,TRBV2,TGTGCCAGCAAGGGGACAGGGCCCTTCACCCAGTACTTC,CASKGTGPFTQYF
.,TRBJ2-7,.,TRBV7-9,TGTGCCAGCAGCATAGGGTCGGGGGTGCATGAGCAGTACTTC,CASSIGSGVHEQYF
few,TRBJ2-3,.,TRBV6-5,TGTGCCGGCAGTTACTACGGGGGCCCCACAGATACGCAGTATTTT,CAGSYYGGPTDTQYF
few,TRBJ1-3,TRBD1,TRBV12-3/TRBV12-4,TGTGCCAGCAGTTTGGGACAGGGTATGGGAAACACCATATATTTT,CASSLGQGMGNTIYF
medium-sized,TRBJ1-2,.,TRBV28,TGTGCCAGCAGTTTTGGTTCCTGGAACTATGGCTACACCTTC,CASSFGSWNYGYTF
many,TRBJ2-1,TRBD2,TRBV2,TGTGCCAGCAGTCTTTGGACTAGCGGGGGGAATCCTGAGCAGTTCTTC,CASSLWTSGGNPEQFF
many,TRBJ2-2,TRBD1,TRBV5-1,TGCGCCAGCACACAGGGGATCACCGGGGAGCTGTTTTTT,CASTQGITGELFF
.,TRBJ1-5,TRBD1,TRBV29-1,TGCAGCGTAACACAGGGGGCCGCTCAGCCCCAGCATTTT,CSVTQGAAQPQHF
few,TRBJ2-7,TRBD1,TRBV29-1,TGCAGCGTTGGGACAGGGTGGAGGAGCGAGCAGTACTTC,CSVGTGWRSEQYF
many,TRBJ2-1,TRBD1,TRBV24-1,TGTGCCACCAGTGACCGACAGGGGGTTTCCTACAATGAGCAGTTCTTC,CATSDRQGVSYNEQFF
few,TRBJ2-7,.,TRBV12-3/TRBV12-4,TGTGCCAGCAGTTTTTTCCCCAGGATTAGCTACGAGCAGTACTTC,CASSFFPRISYEQYF
many,TRBJ2-3,.,TRBV5-5,TGTGCCAGCAGCTTATGGTACGGGGCGGGGGATACGCAGTATTTT,CASSLWYGAGDTQYF
many,TRBJ2-7,TRBD1,TRBV18,TGTGCCAGCTCACCACCGGACAGGGGTCCCTACGAGCAGTACTTC,CASSPPDRGPYEQYF
.,TRBJ2-5,TRBD1,TRBV5-5,TGTGCCAGCAGCTCGAACCCGGGACAGGGCCGACTCGGGGAGACCCAGTACTTC,CASSSNPGQGRLGETQYF
many,TRBJ2-5,.,TRBV30,TGTGCCTGGAGTACCTTAGAGACCCAGTACTTC,CAWSTLETQYF
many,TRBJ2-1,TRBD2,TRBV11-3,TGTGCCAGCAGCTCCGCTAGCGGGGGGGAGGGTGAGCAGTTCTTC,CASSSASGGEGEQFF
many,TRBJ2-4,TRBD1,TRBV7-2,TGTGCCAGCAGCTTTGGCAGGGGGCAAGCCAAAAACATTCAGTACTTC,CASSFGRGQAKNIQYF
few,TRBJ1-3,.,TRBV27,TGTGCCAGCAGCCCCCGCTTCGGAGGGACCATATATTTT,CASSPRFGGTIYF
many,TRBJ1-1,.,TRBV28,TGTGCCAGCAGTTTACTGGCGTCTGACACTGAAGCTTTCTTT,CASSLLASDTEAFF